This T cell receptor (beta chain) was captured in a study of CD8+ T cells in alopecia areata (dated by TCRdb to about 2018). For the wider study: Treated patients were enrolled in an open-label pilot trial of oral tofacitinib, 5 to 10 mg twice daily, for moderate-to-severe alopecia areata. Patients stayed on tofacitinib for 6 to 18 months and then had 6 months of follow-up off drug so that delayed response and recurrence could be assessed. In both human patients and the C3H/HeJ mouse model, the study applied high-throughput TCRbeta sequencing to look at T cell clonal expansion in alopecia areata. On the human side, TCRbeta sequencing was run on scalp tissue and on sorted CD4+ and CD8+ peripheral blood T cells from healthy controls and from alopecia areata patients with either patchy or totalis/universalis disease. Patients on tofacitinib were biopsied at baseline and after 4 and 24 weeks of treatment, and several of the patients also had a later scalp biopsy. Scalp clonality was compared across normal scalp (n=4), patchy alopecia areata scalp (n=8), and alopecia totalis/universalis scalp (n=8). RNA came from the PAXgene miRNA kit for fixed scalp, the miRNeasy kit for PBMCs, and the RNeasy kit for mouse skin. TCRbeta CDR3 regions were amplified by immunoSEQ multiplex PCR with 35 Vbeta forward and 13 Jbeta reverse primers.

Including the terminal cysteine and phenylalanine, the CDR3 comprises 12 residues. Only the CDR3 part of the read is kept: 36 bases, read in frame from the first base. Relative to germline, V is 0 bases shorter and J is 12 bases shorter, with 9 bases between their ends. Looking up the germline V gene yields CDR1 SNHLY and CDR2 FYNNEI. Library method: the immunoSEQ multiplex PCR assay. RNA was extracted from all samples and reverse transcribed into cDNA, which served as template for TCR sequencing. SuperScript III was used for first-strand cDNA synthesis, primed with a 2:1 mix of oligo-dT and random hexamers. A synthetic immune receptor repertoire was used to assess amplification bias, and residual bias was removed computationally. In the source study's methods: Raw reads were preprocessed to remove errors, and CDR3 was defined according to IMGT conventions as the region from the conserved cysteine to phenylalanine. Clonality was computed by normalizing Shannon entropy by log2 of the number of productive unique TCRs and subtracting the result from 1. CD4 or CD8 identity of scalp clones was inferred by cross-referencing scalp TCRbeta sequences with sorted blood CD4 and CD8 repertoires. TCRdb retrieved this table from immuneACCESS and kept in-frame rearrangements only. Not all clones are present; in checked studies, unresolved V genes account for under half, and no reason is known for the remainder. V, J and clone size reflect that table, while D and trimming were determined from the DNA. For this sample there are around 140,000 clones; 40% to 65% appear just once. The top ten hold 0.8% to 1% of the sample.

What this sample's time point label stands for: baseline before oral tofacitinib. Peripheral blood and lesional scalp punch biopsies were obtained from patients with alopecia areata. After PBMCs were isolated by density centrifugation and stained for CD3, CD4 and CD8, a FACSAria was used to sort CD4+ and CD8+ T cells. Comment on this clone: It has no known antigen specificity. The record has no base qualities; no much larger clone is one base away.

General study outcomes and caveats: Lesional scalp, especially in alopecia totalis/universalis, showed higher clonality and more expanded CD8+ clones than normal scalp, suggesting antigenic drive. Compared with mice, TCR sequences shared between patients were less clear, possibly partly because of HLA diversity across the patient population. Unlike mouse skin, which is dominated by gammadelta T cells, normal human skin has resident alphabeta T cells that are also sequenced, and this complicates analysis of the scalp TCR repertoire.

The specimen was CD4+ T cells sorted from blood, collected at week 0. The source of this sequence is a human donor with alopecia areata. The chain links TRBV2 with TRBJ2-1; the D gene cannot be named for sure. The bases read TGTGCCAGCAGTGAAGCAGGCCTTGGGCAGTTCTTC. Translated, this is CASSEAGLGQFF.